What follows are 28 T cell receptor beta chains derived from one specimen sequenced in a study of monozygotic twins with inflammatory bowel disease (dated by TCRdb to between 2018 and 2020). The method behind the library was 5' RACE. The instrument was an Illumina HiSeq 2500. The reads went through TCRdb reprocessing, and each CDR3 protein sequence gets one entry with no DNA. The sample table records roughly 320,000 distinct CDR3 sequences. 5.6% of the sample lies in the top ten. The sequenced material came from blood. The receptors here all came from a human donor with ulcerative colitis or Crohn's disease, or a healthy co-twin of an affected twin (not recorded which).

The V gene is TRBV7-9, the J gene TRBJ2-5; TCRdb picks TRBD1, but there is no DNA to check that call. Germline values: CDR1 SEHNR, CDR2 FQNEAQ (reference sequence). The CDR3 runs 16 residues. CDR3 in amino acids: CASSLTARGRGETQYF.

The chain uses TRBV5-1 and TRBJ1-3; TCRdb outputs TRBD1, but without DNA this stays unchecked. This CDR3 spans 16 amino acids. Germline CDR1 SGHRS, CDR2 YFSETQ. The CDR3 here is CASSLRQGFSGNTIYF.

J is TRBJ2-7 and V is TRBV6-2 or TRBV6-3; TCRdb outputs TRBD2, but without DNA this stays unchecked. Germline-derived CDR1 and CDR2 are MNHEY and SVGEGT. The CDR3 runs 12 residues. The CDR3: CAISSGSLEQYF.

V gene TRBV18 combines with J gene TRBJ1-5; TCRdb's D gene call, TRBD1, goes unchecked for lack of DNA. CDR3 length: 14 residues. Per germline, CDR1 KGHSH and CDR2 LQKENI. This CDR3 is CASSPTGNDQPQHF.

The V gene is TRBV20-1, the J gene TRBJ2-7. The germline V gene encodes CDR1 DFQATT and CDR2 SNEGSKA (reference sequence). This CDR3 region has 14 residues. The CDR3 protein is CSARAGVFTYEQYF.

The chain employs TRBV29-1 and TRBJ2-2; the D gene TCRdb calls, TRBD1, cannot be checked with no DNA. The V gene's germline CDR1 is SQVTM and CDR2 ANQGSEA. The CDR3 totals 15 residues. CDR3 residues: CSVNSQGARGGELFF.

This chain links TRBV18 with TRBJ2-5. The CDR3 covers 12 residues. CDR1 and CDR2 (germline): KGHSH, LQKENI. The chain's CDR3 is CASSPYQETQYF.

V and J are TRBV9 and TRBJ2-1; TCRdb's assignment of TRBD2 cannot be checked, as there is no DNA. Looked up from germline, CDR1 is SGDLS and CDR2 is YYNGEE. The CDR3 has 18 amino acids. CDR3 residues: CASSVASLAGSRNNEQFF.

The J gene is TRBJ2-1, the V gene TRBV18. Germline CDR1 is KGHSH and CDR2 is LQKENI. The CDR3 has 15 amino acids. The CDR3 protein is CASSVMSEYYNEQFF.

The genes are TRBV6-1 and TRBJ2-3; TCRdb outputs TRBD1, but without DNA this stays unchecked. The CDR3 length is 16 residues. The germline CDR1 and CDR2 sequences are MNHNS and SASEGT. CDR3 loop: CASKPDPGRRTDTQYF.

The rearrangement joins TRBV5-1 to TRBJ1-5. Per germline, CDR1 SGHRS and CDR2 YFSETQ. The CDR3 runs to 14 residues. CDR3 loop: CASSFGGLNQPQHF.

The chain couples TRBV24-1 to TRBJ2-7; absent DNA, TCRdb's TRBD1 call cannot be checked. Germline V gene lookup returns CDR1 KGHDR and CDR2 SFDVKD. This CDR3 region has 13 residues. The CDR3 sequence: CATSEQGAYEQYF.

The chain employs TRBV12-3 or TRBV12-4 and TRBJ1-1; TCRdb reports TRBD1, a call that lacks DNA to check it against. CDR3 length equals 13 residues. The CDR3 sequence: CASSLRPVSEAFF.

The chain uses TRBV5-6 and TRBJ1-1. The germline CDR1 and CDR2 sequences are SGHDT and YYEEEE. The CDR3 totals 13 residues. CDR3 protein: CASSFPKNTEAFF.

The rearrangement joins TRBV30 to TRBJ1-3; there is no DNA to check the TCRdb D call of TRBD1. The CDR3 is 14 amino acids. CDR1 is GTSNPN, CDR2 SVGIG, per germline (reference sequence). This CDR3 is CAWSVLTRGNTIYF. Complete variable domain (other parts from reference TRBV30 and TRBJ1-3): SQTIHQWPATLVQPVGSPLSLECTVEGTSNPNLYWYRQAAGRGLQLLFYSVGIGQISSEVPQNLSASRPQDRQFILSSKKLLLSDSGFYLCAWSVLTRGNTIYFGEGSWLTVV.

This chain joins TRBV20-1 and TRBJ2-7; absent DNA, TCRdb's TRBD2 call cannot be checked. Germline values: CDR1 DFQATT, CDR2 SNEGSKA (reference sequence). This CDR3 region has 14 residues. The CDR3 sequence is CSAMTSGRTSEQYF.

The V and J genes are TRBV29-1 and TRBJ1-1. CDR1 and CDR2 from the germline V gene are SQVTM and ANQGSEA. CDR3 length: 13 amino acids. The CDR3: CSVDWGSGFEAFF.

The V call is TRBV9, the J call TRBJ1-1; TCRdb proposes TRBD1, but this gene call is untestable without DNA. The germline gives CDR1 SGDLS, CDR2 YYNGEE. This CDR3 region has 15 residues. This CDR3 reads CASSVSSGKGTEAFF.

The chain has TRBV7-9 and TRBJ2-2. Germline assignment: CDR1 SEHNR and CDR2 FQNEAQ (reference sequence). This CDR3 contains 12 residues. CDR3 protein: CASSLVGGELFF.

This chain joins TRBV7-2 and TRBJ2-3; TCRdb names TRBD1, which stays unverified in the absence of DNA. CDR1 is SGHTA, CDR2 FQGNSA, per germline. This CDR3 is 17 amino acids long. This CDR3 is CASSPGGGGRSGNTQYF.

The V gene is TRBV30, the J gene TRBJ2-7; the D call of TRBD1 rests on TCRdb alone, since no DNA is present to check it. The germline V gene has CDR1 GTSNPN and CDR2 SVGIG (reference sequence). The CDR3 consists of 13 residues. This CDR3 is CAWREPGTGQQYF.

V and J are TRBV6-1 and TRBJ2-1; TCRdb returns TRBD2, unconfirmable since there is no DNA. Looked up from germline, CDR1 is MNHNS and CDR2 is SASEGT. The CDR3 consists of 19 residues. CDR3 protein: CASTHSATSGSSSYNEQFF.

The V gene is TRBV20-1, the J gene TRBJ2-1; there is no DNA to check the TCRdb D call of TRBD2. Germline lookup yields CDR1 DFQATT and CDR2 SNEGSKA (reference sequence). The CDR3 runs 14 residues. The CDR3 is CSAATSRSYNEQFF.

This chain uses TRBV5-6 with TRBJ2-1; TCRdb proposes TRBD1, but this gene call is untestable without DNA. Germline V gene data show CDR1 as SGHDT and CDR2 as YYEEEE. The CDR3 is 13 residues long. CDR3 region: CASSFGTINEQFF.

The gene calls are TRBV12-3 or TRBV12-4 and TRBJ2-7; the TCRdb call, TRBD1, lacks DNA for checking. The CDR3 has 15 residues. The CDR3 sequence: CASSHRTSTIWEQYF.

Here the CDR3 reads CATSVASNTGELFF. This chain links TRBV24-1 with TRBJ2-2; the TRBD2 assignment by TCRdb is unverifiable without DNA. This CDR3 is built from 14 residues. Per the germline V gene, CDR1 is KGHDR and CDR2 is SFDVKD.

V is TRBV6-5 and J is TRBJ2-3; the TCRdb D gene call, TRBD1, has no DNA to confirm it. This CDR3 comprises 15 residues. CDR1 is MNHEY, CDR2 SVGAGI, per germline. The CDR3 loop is CASSYWDGSTDTQYF.

CDR3 loop: CASSSGPYSYNEQFF. The V call is TRBV11-2, the J call TRBJ2-1; the TCRdb call, TRBD1, lacks DNA for checking. This CDR3 is 15 amino acids long. Germline V CDR1 and CDR2: SGHAT, FQNNGV.